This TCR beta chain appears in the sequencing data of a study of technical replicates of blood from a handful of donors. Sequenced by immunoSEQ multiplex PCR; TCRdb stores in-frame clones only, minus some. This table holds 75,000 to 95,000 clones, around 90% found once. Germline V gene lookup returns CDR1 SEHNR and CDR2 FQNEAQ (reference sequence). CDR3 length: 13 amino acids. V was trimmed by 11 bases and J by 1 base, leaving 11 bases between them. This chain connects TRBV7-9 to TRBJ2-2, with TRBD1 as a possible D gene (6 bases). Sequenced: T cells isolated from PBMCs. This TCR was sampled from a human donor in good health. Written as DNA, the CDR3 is TGTGCCGGGGTACAGGGGAACACCGGGGAGCTGTTTTTT. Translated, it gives CAGVQGNTGELFF.